This is a list of T cell receptor beta chains from one sample in a study of blood T cell repertoires in COVID-19. Sequencing was performed with immunoSEQ multiplex PCR; in TCRdb, only in-frame clones are kept and a portion is missing. The table records around 65,000 clones, approximately 91% of them present only once. Specimen: peripheral blood. The receptors here all came from a human donor in a cohort sampled during active COVID-19. CDR3s include the opening cysteine and the closing phenylalanine or tryptophan. Fields, in order: CDR3 length, J gene, V gene, D gene, clone size, CDR3 protein, CDR3 DNA. A D gene is named only where the DNA matches it firmly. Clone size is shown for a subset of rows, as once, few, many or a class of expanded clone.

len: 13; j_gene: TRBJ1-1; v_gene: TRBV2; d_gene: NA; abundance: NA; CDR3aa: CARAGQLNTEAFF; CDR3nt: TGTGCCAGGGCTGGACAGTTGAACACTGAAGCTTTCTTT
len: 15; j_gene: TRBJ2-2; v_gene: TRBV5-4; d_gene: NA; abundance: NA; CDR3aa: CASSGRQTNTGELFF; CDR3nt: TGTGCCAGCAGCGGTAGACAAACGAACACCGGGGAGCTGTTTTTT
len: 14; j_gene: TRBJ2-5; v_gene: TRBV7-9; d_gene: NA; abundance: NA; CDR3aa: CASSFWLGEETQYF; CDR3nt: TGTGCCAGCAGCTTTTGGCTAGGTGAAGAGACCCAGTACTTC
len: 14; j_gene: TRBJ1-1; v_gene: TRBV29-1; d_gene: NA; abundance: NA; CDR3aa: CSAYKGYLNTEAFF; CDR3nt: TGCAGCGCCTATAAGGGGTACCTGAACACTGAAGCTTTCTTT
len: 17; j_gene: TRBJ2-2; v_gene: TRBV10-1; d_gene: NA; abundance: NA; CDR3aa: CASSEAVGPKGAGELFF; CDR3nt: TGCGCCAGCAGTGAGGCGGTTGGCCCGAAAGGAGCCGGGGAGCTGTTTTTT
len: 16; j_gene: TRBJ2-2; v_gene: TRBV19; d_gene: NA; abundance: NA; CDR3aa: CASSILSADGGGELFF; CDR3nt: TGTGCCAGTAGTATTCTCTCGGCAGACGGAGGCGGGGAGCTGTTTTTT
len: 15; j_gene: TRBJ2-2; v_gene: TRBV18; d_gene: TRBD2; abundance: NA; CDR3aa: CASSITSGRPGELFF; CDR3nt: TGTGCCAGCTCAATCACTAGCGGGAGGCCCGGGGAGCTGTTTTTT
len: 12; j_gene: TRBJ2-1; v_gene: TRBV4-1; d_gene: NA; abundance: NA; CDR3aa: CASLGGYNEQFF; CDR3nt: TGCGCCAGCCTGGGAGGCTACAATGAGCAGTTCTTC
len: 16; j_gene: TRBJ2-7; v_gene: TRBV5-1; d_gene: TRBD2; abundance: once; CDR3aa: CASSPGLAGKRYEQYF; CDR3nt: TGCGCCAGCAGCCCTGGACTAGCGGGAAAAAGGTACGAGCAGTACTTC
len: 16; j_gene: TRBJ2-5; v_gene: TRBV4-3; d_gene: TRBD2; abundance: once; CDR3aa: CASSQEASGKTGTQYF; CDR3nt: TGCGCCAGCAGCCAAGAAGCTAGCGGCAAGACGGGGACCCAGTACTTC
len: 15; j_gene: TRBJ2-7; v_gene: TRBV7-8; d_gene: TRBD2; abundance: NA; CDR3aa: CASSSPGLAAYEQYF; CDR3nt: TGTGCCAGCAGCTCCCCGGGACTAGCGGCCTACGAGCAGTACTTC
len: 15; j_gene: TRBJ2-2; v_gene: TRBV7-2; d_gene: TRBD1; abundance: once; CDR3aa: CASSLGQGAAGELFF; CDR3nt: TGTGCCAGCAGCTTAGGGCAGGGGGCTGCCGGGGAGCTGTTTTTT
len: 14; j_gene: TRBJ2-1; v_gene: TRBV7-3; d_gene: TRBD2; abundance: few; CDR3aa: CASSLSSSGNEQFF; CDR3nt: TGTGCCAGCAGCTTATCCTCTAGCGGGAATGAGCAGTTCTTC
len: 15; j_gene: TRBJ1-6; v_gene: TRBV28; d_gene: NA; abundance: NA; CDR3aa: CASSFDPRGSSPLHF; CDR3nt: TGTGCCAGCAGTTTCGACCCCAGGGGTAGTTCACCCCTCCACTTT
len: 13; j_gene: TRBJ2-5; v_gene: TRBV18; d_gene: TRBD1; abundance: NA; CDR3aa: CASSPGQGETQYF; CDR3nt: TGTGCCAGCTCACCGGGACAGGGAGAGACCCAGTACTTC
len: 16; j_gene: TRBJ2-7; v_gene: TRBV11-2; d_gene: TRBD2; abundance: NA; CDR3aa: CASSPGLEGDSYEQYF; CDR3nt: TGTGCCAGCAGCCCTGGACTAGAAGGAGACTCCTACGAGCAGTACTTC
len: 15; j_gene: TRBJ2-5; v_gene: TRBV4-1; d_gene: TRBD1; abundance: few; CDR3aa: CASSQTGQGGETQYF; CDR3nt: TGCGCCAGCAGCCAGACGGGACAGGGCGGAGAGACCCAGTACTTC
len: 16; j_gene: TRBJ2-3; v_gene: TRBV3-1/TRBV3-2; d_gene: TRBD1; abundance: NA; CDR3aa: CASSRNSRGNTDTQYF; CDR3nt: TGTGCCAGCAGCCGAAACTCCAGGGGGAACACAGATACGCAGTATTTT
len: 16; j_gene: TRBJ2-3; v_gene: TRBV3-1/TRBV3-2; d_gene: NA; abundance: NA; CDR3aa: CASSQQTPERTDTQYF; CDR3nt: TGTGCCAGCAGCCAACAGACACCCGAGAGAACAGATACGCAGTATTTT
len: 14; j_gene: TRBJ2-3; v_gene: TRBV7-8; d_gene: TRBD2; abundance: NA; CDR3aa: CASSPGLASDTQYF; CDR3nt: TGTGCCAGCAGCCCTGGACTAGCATCAGATACGCAGTATTTT
len: 13; j_gene: TRBJ2-7; v_gene: TRBV10-3; d_gene: TRBD2; abundance: NA; CDR3aa: CASIAGGGYEQYF; CDR3nt: TGTGCCTCCATCGCCGGGGGGGGATACGAGCAGTACTTC
len: 15; j_gene: TRBJ2-4; v_gene: TRBV7-9; d_gene: NA; abundance: NA; CDR3aa: CASSTHGGSKNIQYF; CDR3nt: TGTGCCAGCAGCACCCACGGGGGTTCCAAAAACATTCAGTACTTC
len: 12; j_gene: TRBJ2-1; v_gene: TRBV19; d_gene: NA; abundance: NA; CDR3aa: CASSIQVGEQFF; CDR3nt: TGTGCCAGTAGTATTCAGGTCGGTGAGCAGTTCTTC
len: 15; j_gene: TRBJ2-5; v_gene: TRBV4-1; d_gene: NA; abundance: NA; CDR3aa: CASSQEGRVGETQYF; CDR3nt: TGCGCCAGCAGCCAAGAGGGCAGGGTTGGAGAGACCCAGTACTTC
len: 15; j_gene: TRBJ2-1; v_gene: TRBV19; d_gene: NA; abundance: NA; CDR3aa: CASRVSSVSYNEQFF; CDR3nt: TGTGCCAGTAGGGTATCTAGCGTCTCCTACAATGAGCAGTTCTTC
len: 13; j_gene: TRBJ2-2; v_gene: TRBV12-3/TRBV12-4; d_gene: NA; abundance: NA; CDR3aa: CASSSGVSQELFF; CDR3nt: TGTGCCAGCAGTTCGGGGGTATCTCAGGAGCTGTTTTTT
len: 19; j_gene: TRBJ2-1; v_gene: TRBV5-6; d_gene: TRBD1; abundance: NA; CDR3aa: CASSLPGQGASIFYNEQFF; CDR3nt: TGTGCCAGCAGCTTGCCGGGACAGGGGGCGTCAATCTTTTACAATGAGCAGTTCTTC
len: 15; j_gene: TRBJ1-2; v_gene: TRBV6-5; d_gene: TRBD1; abundance: NA; CDR3aa: CASSYSRDRATGYTF; CDR3nt: TGTGCCAGCAGTTACTCCCGGGACAGGGCGACTGGCTACACCTTC
len: 13; j_gene: TRBJ1-3; v_gene: TRBV5-4; d_gene: NA; abundance: NA; CDR3aa: CASSVDRGNTIYF; CDR3nt: TGTGCCAGCAGCGTCGACAGGGGAAACACCATATATTTT
len: 13; j_gene: TRBJ1-5; v_gene: TRBV7-3; d_gene: TRBD1; abundance: NA; CDR3aa: CASSQDRGQPQHF; CDR3nt: TGTGCCAGCAGCCAAGACAGGGGTCAGCCCCAGCATTTT
len: 16; j_gene: TRBJ2-3; v_gene: TRBV5-1; d_gene: TRBD2; abundance: once; CDR3aa: CASSLSAGGGTDTQYF; CDR3nt: TGCGCCAGCAGCTTATCAGCGGGAGGGGGCACAGATACGCAGTATTTT
len: 12; j_gene: TRBJ2-7; v_gene: TRBV7-9; d_gene: NA; abundance: NA; CDR3aa: CASSSRIYEQYF; CDR3nt: TGTGCCAGCAGCTCTAGGATTTACGAGCAGTACTTC
len: 12; j_gene: TRBJ1-5; v_gene: TRBV29-1; d_gene: TRBD1; abundance: few; CDR3aa: CSVRTGTEPQHF; CDR3nt: TGCAGCGTCCGGACAGGTACAGAGCCCCAGCATTTT
len: 16; j_gene: TRBJ2-1; v_gene: TRBV7-8; d_gene: NA; abundance: NA; CDR3aa: CASSLPSAGSYNEQFF; CDR3nt: TGTGCCAGCAGCTTACCGTCGGCGGGCTCCTACAATGAGCAGTTCTTC
len: 16; j_gene: TRBJ2-1; v_gene: TRBV28; d_gene: TRBD2; abundance: NA; CDR3aa: CASRSLAGGSYNEQFF; CDR3nt: TGTGCCAGCAGGTCCCTAGCGGGGGGCTCCTACAATGAGCAGTTCTTC
len: 16; j_gene: TRBJ2-1; v_gene: TRBV28; d_gene: NA; abundance: once; CDR3aa: CASSSPDRPGYNEQFF; CDR3nt: TGTGCCAGCAGTTCCCCCGACAGGCCGGGGTACAATGAGCAGTTCTTC
len: 15; j_gene: TRBJ1-2; v_gene: TRBV5-4; d_gene: TRBD1; abundance: NA; CDR3aa: CASSDAFGTGSGYTF; CDR3nt: TGTGCCAGCAGCGACGCATTTGGGACAGGGAGTGGCTACACCTTC
len: 17; j_gene: TRBJ2-3; v_gene: TRBV7-3; d_gene: TRBD2; abundance: few; CDR3aa: CASSLGGTSGSSNTQYF; CDR3nt: TGTGCCAGCAGCTTAGGAGGGACTAGCGGGAGTTCGAATACGCAGTATTTT
len: 16; j_gene: TRBJ2-3; v_gene: TRBV11-2; d_gene: TRBD2; abundance: NA; CDR3aa: CASSPGLAGRIDTQYF; CDR3nt: TGTGCCAGCAGCCCCGGGTTAGCGGGACGTATAGATACGCAGTATTTT
len: 14; j_gene: TRBJ2-7; v_gene: TRBV7-2; d_gene: NA; abundance: NA; CDR3aa: CASSPRRGFYEQYF; CDR3nt: TGTGCCAGCAGCCCCCGAAGGGGTTTCTACGAGCAGTACTTC
len: 14; j_gene: TRBJ1-4; v_gene: TRBV6-5; d_gene: NA; abundance: NA; CDR3aa: CASSPDRFNEKLFF; CDR3nt: TGTGCCAGCAGTCCTGACAGATTTAATGAAAAACTGTTTTTT
len: 12; j_gene: TRBJ2-2; v_gene: TRBV11-2; d_gene: NA; abundance: NA; CDR3aa: CASQANGGELFF; CDR3nt: TGTGCCAGCCAGGCCAACGGAGGGGAGCTGTTTTTT
len: 16; j_gene: TRBJ2-7; v_gene: TRBV18; d_gene: TRBD2; abundance: NA; CDR3aa: CASSSYQGAGSYEQYF; CDR3nt: TGTGCCAGCTCATCCTACCAGGGAGCGGGGTCCTACGAGCAGTACTTC
len: 12; j_gene: TRBJ1-1; v_gene: TRBV28; d_gene: NA; abundance: NA; CDR3aa: CASRPGVTEAFF; CDR3nt: TGTGCCAGCAGACCAGGGGTCACTGAAGCTTTCTTT
len: 13; j_gene: TRBJ2-5; v_gene: TRBV29-1; d_gene: TRBD1; abundance: NA; CDR3aa: CSVQGQSGGTQYF; CDR3nt: TGCAGCGTTCAGGGACAGTCTGGGGGGACCCAGTACTTC
len: 15; j_gene: TRBJ2-5; v_gene: TRBV7-3; d_gene: TRBD1; abundance: NA; CDR3aa: CASSSSVTGEETQYF; CDR3nt: TGTGCCAGCAGCTCGTCTGTGACAGGGGAAGAGACCCAGTACTTC
len: 18; j_gene: TRBJ2-1; v_gene: TRBV6-1; d_gene: TRBD1; abundance: NA; CDR3aa: CASSEETLRRGRYNEQFF; CDR3nt: TGTGCCAGCAGTGAAGAGACTCTACGCAGGGGGCGCTACAATGAGCAGTTCTTC
len: 15; j_gene: TRBJ2-1; v_gene: TRBV6-5; d_gene: TRBD2; abundance: NA; CDR3aa: CASSYSWEGGNEQFF; CDR3nt: TGTGCCAGCAGTTACTCGTGGGAGGGTGGCAATGAGCAGTTCTTC
len: 22; j_gene: TRBJ2-5; v_gene: TRBV24-1; d_gene: TRBD1; abundance: NA; CDR3aa: CATSDRSKDREKRLQYQETQYF; CDR3nt: TGTGCCACCAGTGATAGATCGAAGGACAGGGAAAAAAGACTTCAGTACCAAGAGACCCAGTACTTC
len: 15; j_gene: TRBJ2-1; v_gene: TRBV27; d_gene: TRBD1; abundance: NA; CDR3aa: CASETGTGRYNEQFF; CDR3nt: TGTGCCAGCGAAACCGGGACAGGGCGCTACAATGAGCAGTTCTTC
len: 15; j_gene: TRBJ2-3; v_gene: TRBV7-3; d_gene: NA; abundance: few; CDR3aa: CASSYTVTGTDTQYF; CDR3nt: TGTGCCAGCAGCTATACAGTGACAGGCACAGATACGCAGTATTTT
len: 16; j_gene: TRBJ2-1; v_gene: TRBV6-2/TRBV6-3; d_gene: NA; abundance: NA; CDR3aa: CASSRDPAVTMYEQFF; CDR3nt: TGTGCCAGCAGCCGGGATCCAGCGGTAACCATGTATGAGCAGTTCTTC